What follows is one T cell receptor beta chain and its context. Other nucleotide sequences in the sample specify the same CDR3. Produced via immunoSEQ multiplex PCR; TCRdb's table is partial and in-frame only. The table has some 48,000 clones, more than 80% seen once. Input material: PBMCs. This TCR derives from a man aged 40-49 years with rheumatoid arthritis.

The CDR3 loop reads CASSYGQGNYGYTF. In nucleotides, the CDR3 is TGTGCCAGCAGTTACGGGCAGGGCAACTATGGCTACACCTTC. This chain connects TRBV6-5 to TRBJ1-2; weak D call: TRBD1 (5 bases). Germline assignment: CDR1 MNHEY and CDR2 SVGAGI. There are 14 residues in the CDR3. V was clipped by 2 bases and J by 2 bases, with 9 bases between them.